This note documents a single T cell receptor (beta chain) sequence. Generated by immunoSEQ multiplex PCR, the TCRdb table keeps only in-frame clones and is missing some. Among hundreds of thousands of clones listed, about 88% were seen once. This record comes from a study of blood T cell repertoires in COVID-19. Background on the study: PBMCs, B-cell-depleted T cells, or T cells were the source of the cDNA or gDNA that made up the material.

Cohort placement rested on clinical history that participants reported themselves. There are 15 residues in the CDR3. CDR1 is KGHDR and CDR2 is SFDVKD in the germline V gene. V was trimmed by 3 bases and J by 7 bases, leaving 14 bases between them. The chain uses TRBV24-1 and TRBJ2-2; D possibly corresponds to TRBD2 (6 bases). Sequences were obtained from PBMCs or T cells enriched from blood (not recorded which). The TCR comes from a man aged 25-45 years with acute COVID-19. The CDR3 loop is CATSDTGLTGGELFF. In DNA, the CDR3 is TGTGCCACCAGTGATACCGGACTAACAGGCGGGGAGCTGTTTTTT.